The T cell receptor beta chain under discussion was sequenced for a study of T cells in women clearing cervical HPV infection. At the level of the study: Control women cleared a single incident HPV16 infection within 12 months.

Findings and limits, study-wide: CIN3+ cases had significantly higher TCR repertoire richness than controls, but evenness did not differ.

As regards this clone: The antigen is not known. Read coverage stops 3 residues before the CDR3 terminus; the germline J gene supplies the remainder.

Some clones are missing from TCRdb's copy, which holds only in-frame ones; the method was immunoSEQ multiplex PCR. Its listing shows approximately 52,000 clones. Per the germline V gene, CDR1 is SGHAT and CDR2 is FQNNGV. With 2 bases removed from V and 5 bases from J, the gap between germline ends came to 5 bases. This CDR3 is built from 12 residues. Cervical HPV DNA detected by MY09/MY11 PCR, typed by dot-blot. The receptor was derived from a woman between 18 and 70 years old with a cervical HPV16 infection that either progressed to CIN3+ or cleared (not recorded which). The chain couples TRBV11-2 to TRBJ2-3; D gene unclear. The sample consisted of blood buffy coat. CDR3 bases read: TGTGCCAGCAGCTTACGGTTAGATACG. Translation: CASSLRLDT. The entire CDR3 sequence reads CASSLRLDTQYF.